The 4 T cell receptor beta chains given below trace back to one sample, sequenced in a study of T cell responses to AZD1222 COVID-19 vaccine. TCRdb's copy holds only in-frame clones and misses some; the assay was immunoSEQ multiplex PCR. The repertoire holds 160,000 or so clones, with 92% as singletons. The input for sequencing was peripheral blood, taken 28 days after the second AZD1222 dose. Receptors originate from an adult who received the AZD1222 COVID-19 vaccine.

The chain links TRBV5-1 to TRBJ1-3; no firm D call. CDR3 length equals 16 residues. Trimming removed 5 bases from V and 0 bases from J, with 15 bases in between. The germline V gene has CDR1 SGHRS and CDR2 YFSETQ. CDR3 residues: CASRVGGSSSGNTIYF. CDR3 bases: TGCGCCAGCAGAGTAGGAGGGAGCTCCTCTGGAAACACCATATATTTT.

The gene calls are TRBV5-1 and TRBJ1-1, with 7 bases identical to TRBD1. The CDR3 has 18 amino acids. The junction had 11 bases not matched to a gene; V was cut back by 0 bases and J by 0 bases. Germline CDR1 and CDR2: SGHRS and YFSETQ. The CDR3 DNA sequence: TGCGCCAGCAGCTTGGGAGGCAGGGGGTATGGCATGAACACTGAAGCTTTCTTT. Protein sequence: CASSLGGRGYGMNTEAFF.

V is TRBV30 and J is TRBJ1-5, with D uncertain. The CDR3 runs 13 residues. Trimming took off 0 bases at V and 5 bases at J, with 8 bases between the two ends. Germline CDR1 reads GTSNPN; CDR2 reads SVGIG (reference sequence). The DNA of the CDR3 is TGTGCCTGGAGTGTAACCGCCGATCAGCCCCAGCATTTT. It specifies CAWSVTADQPQHF.

The rearrangement joins TRBV7-2 to TRBJ2-7; 8 bases line up with TRBD1. The CDR3 extends over 14 amino acids. CDR1 is SGHTA, CDR2 FQGNSA, per germline. V dropped 6 bases and J dropped 4; count of bases not matched to a gene: 8. In DNA form, the CDR3 reads TGTGCCAGCAGTTCCCGACAGGGGACTTACGAGCAGTACTTC. Translating it yields CASSSRQGTYEQYF.